This TCR beta chain comes out of a study of blood T cell repertoires in COVID-19. The method was immunoSEQ multiplex PCR; TCRdb's version includes in-frame clones alone and lacks a portion of them. The table lists over 200,000 clones, 86% of them singletons. Individuals aged roughly 18 to 100 years were recruited from 24 US areas. Sequenced input: PBMCs or T cells enriched from blood (not recorded which). The sequence came from a woman aged 50 to 60 in a cohort exposed to, infected with or recovered from COVID-19 (not recorded which).

The CDR3 DNA follows: TGCGCCAGCAGCCAAGATCAACCAGTCGCGGCCCAAATAGCCAAAAACATTCAGTACTTC. It specifies CASSQDQPVAAQIAKNIQYF. The chain recombines TRBV4-3 with TRBJ2-4; D not resolved. This CDR3 is 20 amino acids long. Trimming removed 0 bases from V and 0 bases from J, with 21 bases in between. The germline V gene has CDR1 LGHNA and CDR2 YSLEER.